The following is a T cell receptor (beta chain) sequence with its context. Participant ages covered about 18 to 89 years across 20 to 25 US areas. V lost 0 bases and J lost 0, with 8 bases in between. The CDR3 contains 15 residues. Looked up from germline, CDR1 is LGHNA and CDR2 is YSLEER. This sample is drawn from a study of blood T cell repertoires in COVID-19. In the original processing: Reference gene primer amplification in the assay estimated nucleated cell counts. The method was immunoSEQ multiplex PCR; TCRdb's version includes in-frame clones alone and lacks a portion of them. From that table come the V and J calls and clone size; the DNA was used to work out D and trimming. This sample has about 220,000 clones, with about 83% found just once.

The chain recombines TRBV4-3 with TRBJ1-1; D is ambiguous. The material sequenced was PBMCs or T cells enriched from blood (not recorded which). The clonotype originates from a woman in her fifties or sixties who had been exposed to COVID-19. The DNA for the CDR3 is TGCGCCAGCAGCCAAGAGACGGGGATGAACACTGAAGCTTTCTTT. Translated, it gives CASSQETGMNTEAFF.